This T cell receptor beta chain was recorded in a study of T cells expressing NK-cell markers. This CDR3 has 13 amino acids. Germline CDR1 reads SGHAT; CDR2 reads FQNNGV. TCRdb reprocessed the 5' RACE reads and stores each CDR3 protein as one record, lacking DNA. The sample table sets out about 180,000 distinct CDR3 sequences. The specimen was blood T cells: a sorted CD56 or NKG2C T cell subset, CD4+ or CD8+ T cells, or bulk PBMC T cells (not recorded which). The chain uses TRBV11-2 and TRBJ2-7. This receptor was identified in a woman aged 18-70 years in good health. This CDR3 is CASSLDRQSEQYF.